The 13 T cell receptor beta chains in this list originate from one sample, sequenced in a study of shared clonotypes between healthy human individuals. Profiling relied on immunoSEQ multiplex PCR, and the TCRdb table lists in-frame clones only, not all of them. The table records some 2,400,000 clones, approximately 96% of them present only once. Sequenced material: naive CD4+ T cells sorted from blood. Subset: CD45RA+ positively selected. The receptor source for this set is a man between 18 and 29 years old in good health.

The chain carries TRBV5-1 and TRBJ2-5; a possible D gene is TRBD1 (5 bases). The CDR3 runs 14 residues. V dropped 1 base and J dropped 7 bases, with 14 bases sitting between them. Germline CDR1 SGHRS, CDR2 YFSETQ. CDR3 DNA: TGCGCCAGCAGCTTGAGTAAAGGGGAAGTGACCCAGTACTTC. Its protein is CASSLSKGEVTQYF.

This clone has just one count. V is TRBV5-5 and J is TRBJ2-7; 8 bases line up with TRBD1. The CDR3 covers 14 residues. V lost 3 bases, J lost 3 bases, and 5 bases stayed unmatched. The germline V gene has CDR1 SGHKS and CDR2 YYEKEE (reference sequence). CDR3 sequence: CASSSPGQGYEQYF. CDR3 sequence (DNA): TGTGCCAGCAGCTCTCCAGGACAGGGCTACGAGCAGTACTTC.

The V call is TRBV5-4, the J call TRBJ1-1, with 8 bases identical to TRBD1. From germline, CDR1 is SGHNT and CDR2 YYREEE (reference sequence). V trimming: 4 bases; J trimming: 1 base; junction bases outside the gene matches: 6. This CDR3 is 15 amino acids long. CDR3 bases: TGTGCCAGCAGCCCAGGACAGGGAGAGAACACTGAAGCTTTCTTT. Translation gives CASSPGQGENTEAFF.

For this clone: The identical CDR3 is also encoded by other nucleotide sequences in the sample. This chain connects TRBV6-5 to TRBJ2-3; D is ambiguous. The CDR3 is made up of 13 amino acids. Trimming took 4 bases from V and 1 from J, leaving 6 bases between them. Germline-derived CDR1 and CDR2 are MNHEY and SVGAGI. The CDR3 loop is CASSFPGTDTQYF. CDR3 bases: TGTGCCAGCAGTTTTCCGGGCACAGATACGCAGTATTTT.

To note about this clone: This sample includes further DNA sequences coding for the same CDR3. The chain combines TRBV9 with TRBJ2-2; 10 bases agree with TRBD1. V dropped 2 bases and J dropped 4; count of bases not matched to a gene: 5. Germline V gene sequence: CDR1 SGDLS, CDR2 YYNGEE. The CDR3 runs 16 residues. The CDR3 here is CASSVGGTGVTGELFF. The CDR3 coding sequence is TGTGCCAGCAGCGTCGGGGGGACAGGGGTCACCGGGGAGCTGTTTTTT.

The V call is TRBV4-3, the J call TRBJ1-6; D uncertain. Germline V CDR1 and CDR2: LGHNA, YSLEER. This CDR3 is 15 amino acids long. The V end lost 1 base, the J end lost 10 bases, and 14 bases lay between the germline ends. CDR3: CASSQGRGISSPLHF. As DNA, the CDR3 is TGCGCCAGCAGCCAAGGGAGAGGGATCTCCTCACCCCTCCACTTT.

The chain carries TRBV5-6 and TRBJ2-4; 7 nucleotides agree with TRBD1. From germline, CDR1 is SGHDT and CDR2 YYEEEE. The CDR3 sequence is 14 residues long. The V gene end was trimmed by 4 bases and the J gene end by 6 bases; junction bases not matched to a gene: 7. CDR3 DNA: TGTGCCAGCAGCGCCAGGGGACAGAGAAACATTCAGTACTTC. It codes for CASSARGQRNIQYF.

This chain links TRBV11-2 with TRBJ2-5; 10 bases line up with TRBD2. V was clipped by 3 bases and J by 5 bases; unmatched bases: 3. The CDR3 loop spans 14 amino acids. Germline CDR1 and CDR2: SGHAT and FQNNGV. CDR3 coding DNA: TGTGCCAGCAGCTTCCTAGCGGGGGCGGAGACCCAGTACTTC. Translation gives CASSFLAGAETQYF.

This clone occurred once. V is TRBV5-1 and J is TRBJ2-5; the D gene is possibly TRBD2 (6 bases). The V end lost 2 bases, the J end lost 5 bases, and 13 bases lay between the germline ends. CDR3 length: 14 amino acids. Germline assignment: CDR1 SGHRS and CDR2 YFSETQ. CDR3 protein: CASSFGGPIETQYF. The CDR3, as DNA: TGCGCCAGCAGCTTCGGAGGGCCGATTGAGACCCAGTACTTC.

The CDR3 spells CASSATQDMTGQGLYEQYF. The DNA of the CDR3 is TGCGCCAGCAGTGCTACCCAAGACATGACAGGGCAGGGTCTCTACGAGCAGTACTTC. This chain links TRBV10-1 with TRBJ2-7, with 7 bases lining up with TRBD1. J gave up 3 bases and V 4 bases, and 21 bases lay outside the gene matches. CDR1 and CDR2 (germline): WNHNN, SYGVQD (reference sequence). The CDR3 covers 19 residues.

The J gene is TRBJ2-7, the V gene TRBV5-5; TRBD1 aligns across 9 bases. The CDR3 loop spans 15 amino acids. Per the germline V gene, CDR1 is SGHKS and CDR2 is YYEKEE (reference sequence). Trimming took 1 base from V and 4 from J; bases not matched to a gene: 6. CDR3 in DNA: TGTGCCAGCAGCTTGCGGCGGGACAGGGAGTACGAGCAGTACTTC. This translates into CASSLRRDREYEQYF. The entire variable domain, with the rest obtained from reference TRBV5-5 and TRBJ2-7, is as follows: DAGVTQSPTHLIKTRGQQVTLRCSPISGHKSVSWYQQVLGQGPQFIFQYYEKEERGRGNFPDRFSARQFPNYSSELNVNALLLGDSALYLCASSLRRDREYEQYFGPGTRLTVT.

The chain recombines TRBV2 with TRBJ1-2; D unclear. Per the germline V gene, CDR1 is SNHLY and CDR2 is FYNNEI. The CDR3 consists of 15 residues. Trimming cost V 1 base and J 1 base, with 10 bases left between them. The CDR3, as DNA: TGTGCCAGCAGTGAAGGCCAGTCCTTTAACTATGGCTACACCTTC. This sequence encodes CASSEGQSFNYGYTF.

The chain couples TRBV11-2 to TRBJ1-6; no reliable D call. V lost 1 base to trimming and J lost 6 bases, with 10 bases between them. The CDR3 covers 15 residues. The V gene's germline CDR1 is SGHAT and CDR2 FQNNGV. The chain's CDR3 is CASSLGGGGNSPLHF. Here the CDR3 DNA reads TGTGCCAGCAGCTTAGGTGGAGGAGGTAATTCACCCCTCCACTTT.